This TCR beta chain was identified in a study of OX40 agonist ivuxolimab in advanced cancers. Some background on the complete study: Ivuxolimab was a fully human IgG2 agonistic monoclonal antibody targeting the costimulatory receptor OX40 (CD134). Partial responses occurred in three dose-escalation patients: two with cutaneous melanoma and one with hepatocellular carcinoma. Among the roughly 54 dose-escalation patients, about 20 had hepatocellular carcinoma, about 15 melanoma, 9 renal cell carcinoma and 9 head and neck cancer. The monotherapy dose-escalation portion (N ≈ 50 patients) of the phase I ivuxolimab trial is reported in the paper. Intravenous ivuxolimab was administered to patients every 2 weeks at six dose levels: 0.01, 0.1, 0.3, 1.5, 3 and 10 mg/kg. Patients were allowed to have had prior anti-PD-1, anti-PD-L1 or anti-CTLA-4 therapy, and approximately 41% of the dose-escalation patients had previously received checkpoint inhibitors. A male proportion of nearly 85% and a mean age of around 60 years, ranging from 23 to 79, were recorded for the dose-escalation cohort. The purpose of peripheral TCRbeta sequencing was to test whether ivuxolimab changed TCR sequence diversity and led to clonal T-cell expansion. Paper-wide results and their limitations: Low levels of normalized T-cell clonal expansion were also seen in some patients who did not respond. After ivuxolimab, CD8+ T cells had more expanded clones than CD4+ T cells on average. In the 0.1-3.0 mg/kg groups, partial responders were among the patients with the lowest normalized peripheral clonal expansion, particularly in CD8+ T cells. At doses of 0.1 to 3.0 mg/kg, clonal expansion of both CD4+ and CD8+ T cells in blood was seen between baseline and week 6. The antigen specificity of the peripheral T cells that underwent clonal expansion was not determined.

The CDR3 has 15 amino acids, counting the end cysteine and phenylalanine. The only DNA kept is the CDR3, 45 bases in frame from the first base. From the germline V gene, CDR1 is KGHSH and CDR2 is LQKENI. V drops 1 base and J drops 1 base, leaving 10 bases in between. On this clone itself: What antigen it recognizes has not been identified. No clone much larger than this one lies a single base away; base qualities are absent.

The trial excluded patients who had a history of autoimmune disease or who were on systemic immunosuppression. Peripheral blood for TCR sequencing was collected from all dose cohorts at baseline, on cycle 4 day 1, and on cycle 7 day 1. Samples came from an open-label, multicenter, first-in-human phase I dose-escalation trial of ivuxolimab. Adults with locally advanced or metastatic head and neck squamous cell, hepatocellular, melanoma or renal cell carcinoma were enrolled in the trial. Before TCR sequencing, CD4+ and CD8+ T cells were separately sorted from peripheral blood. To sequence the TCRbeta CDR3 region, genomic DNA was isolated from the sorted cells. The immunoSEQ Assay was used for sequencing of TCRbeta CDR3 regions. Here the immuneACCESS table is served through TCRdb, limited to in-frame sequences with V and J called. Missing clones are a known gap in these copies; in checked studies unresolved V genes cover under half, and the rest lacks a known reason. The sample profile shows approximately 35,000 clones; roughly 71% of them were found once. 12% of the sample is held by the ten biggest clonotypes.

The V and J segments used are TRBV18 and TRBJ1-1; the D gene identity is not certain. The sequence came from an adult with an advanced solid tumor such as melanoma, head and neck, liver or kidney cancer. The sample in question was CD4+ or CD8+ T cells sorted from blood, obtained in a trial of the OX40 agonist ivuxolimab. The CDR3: CASSPRITENTEAFF. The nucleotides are TGTGCCAGCTCACCACGGATTACAGAGAACACTGAAGCTTTCTTT.